The source of this T cell receptor beta chain is a study of blood T cells in healthy people across ages. The CDR3 is 12 amino acids. Germline assignment: CDR1 SNHLY and CDR2 FYNNEI. This clonotype turned up a few times. The target antigen is unknown. The use of a sample-barcoded 5' primer and a J-beta primer mix characterized a second PCR of about 6 to 12 cycles. TCRdb analysed the 5' RACE reads with MiXCR anew, one entry per CDR3 protein. The sample lists under 800,000 distinct CDR3 sequences, over 20% occurring once. The study, taken as a whole, reports: For the donors, CMV status was unknown and possibly confounded expanded clonotype changes.

The V call is TRBV2, the J call TRBJ2-5; D gene uncertain. The better agreement between TRBJ2-1 and the DNA end casts doubt on the J call. The sequence derives from a man aged 65 to 79 in good health. Source material: blood. For the CDR3, the DNA is TGTGCCAGCAGTGTGCTATTCAATGAGCAGTTCTTC. Translating it yields CASSVLFNEQFF.